The clone carrying this T cell receptor beta chain has ten or more counts. Preparation of the TCRbeta library involved a method that used unique molecular identifiers. Each CDR3 protein is one row after TCRdb ran MiXCR on the PCR reads. The sample records 500,000 to 600,000 distinct CDR3 sequences, about 18% being singletons. The data were taken from a study of T-cell reconstitution after alpha-beta-depleted transplantation in children. Unmatched junction bases numbered 3, after V lost 4 bases and J lost 6 bases. Germline CDR1 and CDR2: MNHEY and SMNVEV (reference sequence). The CDR3 is made up of 13 amino acids.

The receptor was derived from a human donor who donated a stem cell graft to a child with acute lymphoblastic leukemia. This chain uses TRBV27 with TRBJ1-5; TRBD1 agrees at 7 bases. The material was PBMCs from the stem cell graft donor, obtained from the stem cell graft. The CDR3 bases are TGTGCCAGCAGTTATACAGGGGCTCAGCCCCAGCATTTT. It is translated as CASSYTGAQPQHF.